This T cell receptor (beta chain) was observed in a study of blood T cell repertoires in COVID-19. Study background: The United States, Italy and Spain provided the acute and convalescent COVID-19 samples. PBMCs, B-cell-depleted T cells, or T cells provided the cDNA or gDNA that made up the material.

V was shortened by 8 bases and J by 1 base, with 18 bases between the two germline ends. Per the germline V gene, CDR1 is MDHEN and CDR2 is SYDVKM. This CDR3 comprises 16 residues. In the authors' workflow: Counts of nucleated cells, estimated from reference gene primer amplification, were obtained. The protocol was immunoSEQ multiplex PCR, while the TCRdb copy is restricted to in-frame clones and leaves out a portion. The DNA was the basis for D and trimming; V, J and clone size are from that table. The table shows about 110,000 clones, with approximately 83% occurring only once. The chain employs TRBV28 and TRBJ1-5; D is perhaps TRBD1 (6 bases). The sequencing sample was made of peripheral blood. This TCR came from a woman in her sixties or seventies with acute or convalescent COVID-19. In DNA, the CDR3 is TGTGCCAGCCACCCGGACAGCCGGAGGAGCAATCAGCCCCAGCATTTT. Encoded protein: CASHPDSRRSNQPQHF.